Listed here is a single T cell receptor beta chain. The antigen remains unidentified. The data originate from a study of PD-1 blockade in classical Hodgkin lymphoma. Study overall: Patients were given intravenous nivolumab, 3 mg/kg, every 2 weeks.

General study results and limits: By cycle point C4D1, TCR diversity had risen significantly in CD4+ cells (but not CD8+ cells). Exclusion covered patients beginning nivolumab under 1 year post-ASCT.

Some clones are missing from TCRdb's copy, which holds only in-frame ones; the method was immunoSEQ multiplex PCR. The table has approximately 96,000 clones, about 93% seen once; the top ten hold less than 2%. Stated time point: cycle 4 day 1 (C4D1), after less than seven weeks of nivolumab. Relapses following autologous stem cell transplantation were seen in all patients, with brentuximab vedotin exposure varying. The CDR3 spans 16 residues. Per the germline V gene, CDR1 is SEHNR and CDR2 is FQNEAQ (reference sequence). The V gene lost 5 bases and the J gene lost 7 bases, with 21 bases spanning the gap.

The chain joins TRBV7-9 to TRBJ2-1; tentatively, D is TRBD2 (6 bases). The source material was peripheral blood mononuclear cells (PBMCs), sampled before the fourth cycle of nivolumab. The TCR was taken from a human donor with classical Hodgkin lymphoma. The CDR3 DNA reads as TGTGCCAGCAGCACAGAGGAGGGCTACCGCGGAAATGAGCAGTTCTTC. Translation gives CASSTEEGYRGNEQFF.